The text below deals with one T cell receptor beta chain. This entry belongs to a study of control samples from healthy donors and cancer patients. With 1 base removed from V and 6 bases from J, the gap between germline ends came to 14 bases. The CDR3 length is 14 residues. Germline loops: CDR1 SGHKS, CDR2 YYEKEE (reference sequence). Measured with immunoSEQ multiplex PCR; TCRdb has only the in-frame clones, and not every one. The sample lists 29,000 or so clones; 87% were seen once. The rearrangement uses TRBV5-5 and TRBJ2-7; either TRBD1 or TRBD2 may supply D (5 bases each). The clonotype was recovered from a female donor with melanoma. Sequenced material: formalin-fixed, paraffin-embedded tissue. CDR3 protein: CASSLWDAEGEQYF. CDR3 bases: TGTGCCAGCAGCTTGTGGGACGCTGAGGGCGAGCAGTACTTC.